Below, one T cell receptor beta chain is given with its context. The sample belongs to a study of control samples from healthy donors and cancer patients. The CDR3 is 14 amino acids. CDR1 and CDR2 from the germline V gene are LNHDA and SQIVND (reference sequence). The V segment lost 5 bases and the J segment 6 bases; nucleotides outside the gene matches: 7. Using immunoSEQ multiplex PCR, the repertoire was profiled, and TCRdb retains in-frame clones only, with some absent. Here the sample spans 50,000 or so clones, 95% being singletons. The rearrangement links TRBV19 to TRBJ1-2; 9 positions agree with TRBD1. The material sequenced was blood. This receptor was taken from a man younger than 40 in good health. The CDR3 DNA reads TGTGCCAGTAGTCCACCGGGACAGGGCCATGGCTACACCTTC. Protein: CASSPPGQGHGYTF.